This passage covers 18 T cell receptor beta chains from one sample sequenced in a study of T cell repertoires in cytomegalovirus infection. TCRdb re-analysed the reads in MiXCR, keeping a single row per CDR3 protein. Of about 180,000 distinct CDR3 sequences listed, about 20% are singletons. These receptors lack a known antigen. This material consisted of CD8+ T cells from cultured PBMCs, taken from culture after CMV antigen stimulation. The source is a human donor in good health (CMV status not recorded). Some clones in this sample may be carry-over from other donors' samples.

The chain joins TRBV28 to TRBJ2-7; possibly TRBD1 for D (6 bases). This CDR3 comprises 14 residues. The V end lost 5 bases, the J end lost 3 bases, and 14 bases lay between the germline ends. Per the germline V gene, CDR1 is MDHEN and CDR2 is SYDVKM. The CDR3: CASSQTGSGYEQYF. The CDR3 DNA sequence: TGTGCCAGCAGTCAAACAGGGAGCGGCTACGAGCAGTACTTC.

The chain employs TRBV6-2 or TRBV6-3 and TRBJ2-7; TRBD1 matches at 10 bases. The CDR3 contains 18 residues. Germline assignment: CDR1 MNHEY and CDR2 SVGEGT. After removal of 3 bases from V and 0 bases from J, the junction contained 11 bases not matched to a gene. The CDR3 protein is CASSYPLSTGGSSYEQYF. The CDR3 DNA is TGTGCCAGCAGTTATCCCTTGTCGACAGGGGGCTCCTCCTACGAGCAGTACTTC.

This clonotype was counted only a few times. This rearrangement joins TRBV7-6 to TRBJ2-1, with D possibly being TRBD1 (5 bases). Per germline, CDR1 SGHVS and CDR2 FNYEAQ. The V gene lost 1 base and the J gene lost 4 bases, with 14 bases spanning the gap. The CDR3 totals 16 residues. CDR3 in amino acids: CASSLGFQGLYNEQFF. CDR3 sequence (DNA): TGTGCCAGCAGCTTAGGTTTCCAGGGCCTATACAATGAGCAGTTCTTC. Combining the CDR3 with reference TRBV7-6 and TRBJ2-1 gives the whole variable domain GAGVSQSPRYKVTKRGQDVALRCDPISGHVSLYWYRQALGQGPEFLTYFNYEAQQDKSGLPNDRFSAERPEGSISTLTIQRTEQRDSAMYRCASSLGFQGLYNEQFFGPGTRLTVL.

The J gene is TRBJ2-4, the V gene TRBV12-3 or TRBV12-4; D is unclear. Trimming took 3 bases from V and 8 from J, leaving 14 bases between them. The CDR3 totals 14 residues. CDR3 amino acids: CASSFEPTEDIQYF. The CDR3, as DNA: TGTGCCAGCAGTTTTGAACCCACCGAGGACATTCAGTACTTC.

This chain uses TRBV13 with TRBJ1-1, with no clear D. The CDR3 covers 14 residues. The V gene's germline CDR1 is PRHDT and CDR2 FYEKMQ (reference sequence). Trimming shortened V by 6 bases and J by 4 bases, and 15 bases separated the two germline ends. The CDR3 protein is CASSFPSGGTEAFF. The CDR3 DNA sequence: TGTGCCAGCAGTTTTCCTTCGGGTGGCACTGAAGCTTTCTTT.

This rearrangement joins TRBV6-1 to TRBJ2-5; D not resolved. V was pared by 7 bases and J by 5 bases, with 8 bases between. CDR1 and CDR2 from the germline V gene are MNHNS and SASEGT. The CDR3 extends over 11 amino acids. The CDR3 sequence is CASTIGETQYF. The CDR3 coding sequence is TGTGCCAGCACCATAGGGGAGACCCAGTACTTC.

The chain has TRBV7-2 and TRBJ2-5; D is unresolved. The germline V gene encodes CDR1 SGHTA and CDR2 FQGNSA. The CDR3 covers 18 residues. The germline V and J ends were trimmed by 5 bases and 0 bases, with 22 bases remaining between them. In DNA, the CDR3 is TGTGCCAGCAGCCTCCTTGAGGCGTTGCGAGAGTACCAAGAGACCCAGTACTTC. It encodes CASSLLEALREYQETQYF.

The chain links TRBV6-1 to TRBJ2-1, with a weak D call TRBD1 (5 bases). CDR1 is MNHNS, CDR2 SASEGT, per germline. CDR3 size: 16 residues. The V gene lost 7 bases and the J gene lost 9 bases, with 25 bases spanning the gap. The CDR3 is CASIPGQGRRQGEQFF. The CDR3 DNA follows: TGTGCCAGCATCCCTGGGCAGGGCCGCAGGCAGGGTGAGCAGTTCTTC.

This chain uses TRBV12-3 or TRBV12-4 with TRBJ1-5; D may be TRBD1 (6 bases). Trimming pared 7 bases from V and 7 bases from J, leaving 17 bases between. This CDR3 comprises 14 residues. The CDR3 nucleotides read TGTGCCAGCACCACCGCGTGGGGGGGCCAGCCCCAGCATTTT. This sequence encodes CASTTAWGGQPQHF.

This clonotype was seen more than once but under ten times. This chain connects TRBV2 to TRBJ2-7; 8 bases agree with TRBD1. The germline V gene has CDR1 SNHLY and CDR2 FYNNEI. V trimming: 8 bases; J trimming: 5 bases; junction bases outside the gene matches: 11. The CDR3 sequence is 14 residues long. The CDR3 reads CASFPGGTSDEQYF. The DNA of the CDR3 is TGTGCCAGCTTTCCAGGGGGCACGTCCGACGAGCAGTACTTC.

J is TRBJ2-7 and V is TRBV12-3 or TRBV12-4; 8 nucleotides match TRBD1. This CDR3 is 13 amino acids long. With V trimmed by 6 bases and J by 5 bases, 6 bases remained unmatched. This chain's CDR3 is CASSSGGWDEQYF. In DNA form, the CDR3 reads TGTGCCAGCAGCTCAGGGGGCTGGGACGAGCAGTACTTC.

This chain connects TRBV28 to TRBJ2-3, with D possibly being TRBD2 (5 bases). Trimming took 6 bases from V and 3 from J, leaving 13 bases between them. Germline assignment: CDR1 MDHEN and CDR2 SYDVKM. The CDR3 extends over 14 amino acids. CDR3 DNA sequence: TGTGCCAGCAGCTCCGGGATTGGTACAGATACGCAGTATTTT. As protein: CASSSGIGTDTQYF.

This clonotype was observed a few times. The chain joins TRBV27 to TRBJ1-6, with a tentative D call TRBD1 (6 bases). V lost 5 bases and J lost 4, with 12 bases in between. This CDR3 is built from 15 residues. Per the germline V gene, CDR1 is MNHEY and CDR2 is SMNVEV (reference sequence). CDR3 residues: CASSPGTPYNSPLHF. As DNA, the CDR3 is TGTGCCAGCAGTCCTGGGACACCGTATAATTCACCCCTCCACTTT.

The V gene is TRBV7-2, the J gene TRBJ2-7; 10 bases agree with TRBD2. CDR1 SGHTA and CDR2 FQGNSA come from the germline V gene. V lost 0 bases, J lost 2 bases, and 7 bases stayed unmatched. The CDR3 has 17 residues. CDR3 DNA: TGTGCCAGCAGCTTAGCGTGGCCTAGCGGGGGAACCTACGAGCAGTACTTC. Translating it yields CASSLAWPSGGTYEQYF.

This clonotype was picked up a small number of times. J is TRBJ1-1 and V is TRBV7-9; weak D call: TRBD1 (5 bases). The CDR3 length is 15 residues. Trimming shortened V by 1 base and J by 4 bases, and 13 bases separated the two germline ends. CDR1 is SEHNR, CDR2 FQNEAQ, per germline (reference sequence). The CDR3 DNA is TGTGCCAGCAGCTTAGGGCAGGGATCCTCCACTGAAGCTTTCTTT. Translating gives CASSLGQGSSTEAFF. Full variable domain (remainder filled in from reference TRBV7-9 and TRBJ1-1): DTGVSQNPRHKITKRGQNVTFRCDPISEHNRLYWYRQTLGQGPEFLTYFQNEAQLEKSRLLSDRFSAERPKGSFSTLEIQRTEQGDSAMYLCASSLGQGSSTEAFFGQGTRLTVV.

This rearrangement joins TRBV12-3 or TRBV12-4 to TRBJ2-3, with D unclear. Deletions cut 8 bases from V and 0 bases from J, with 6 bases between. CDR3 length: 12 amino acids. The chain's CDR3 is CASCSSTDTQYF. In DNA, the CDR3 is TGTGCCAGCTGTTCTAGCACAGATACGCAGTATTTT.

The chain carries TRBV7-2 and TRBJ2-1; 8 bases align to TRBD2. The CDR3 has 17 residues. The germline V gene encodes CDR1 SGHTA and CDR2 FQGNSA. The V segment lost 5 bases and the J segment 8 bases; nucleotides outside the gene matches: 17. CDR3 sequence (DNA): TGTGCCAGCAGCCCGAGAGGAGCGGGGGACCGGTGGTATGAGCAGTTCTTC. Translated: CASSPRGAGDRWYEQFF.

The table lists this clonotype with a few counts. The J gene is TRBJ1-2, the V gene TRBV12-3 or TRBV12-4; 11 bases are shared with TRBD1. V shed 5 bases, J shed 8 bases, and the junction held 4 bases outside the gene matches. The length of the CDR3 is 13 residues. The CDR3 here is CASSRGTGGGYTF. The DNA of the CDR3 is TGTGCCAGCAGTAGAGGGACAGGGGGGGGCTACACCTTC.